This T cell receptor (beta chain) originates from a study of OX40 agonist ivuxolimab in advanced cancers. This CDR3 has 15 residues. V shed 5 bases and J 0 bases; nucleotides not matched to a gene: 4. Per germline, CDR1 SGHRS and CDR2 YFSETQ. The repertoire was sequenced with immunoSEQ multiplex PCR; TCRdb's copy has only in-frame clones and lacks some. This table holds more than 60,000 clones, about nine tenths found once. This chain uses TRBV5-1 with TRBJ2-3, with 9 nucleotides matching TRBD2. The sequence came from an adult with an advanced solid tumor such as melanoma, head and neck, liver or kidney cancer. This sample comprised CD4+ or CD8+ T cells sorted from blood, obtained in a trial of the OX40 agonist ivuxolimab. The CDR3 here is CASRAGGISTDTQYF. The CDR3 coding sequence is TGCGCCAGCAGAGCGGGGGGCATTAGCACAGATACGCAGTATTTT.